This T cell receptor beta chain was sequenced in a study of cytomegalovirus exposure and HLA in healthy donors (dated by TCRdb to the late 2010s). Looking at the study overall: According to an earlier analysis of several hundred of the donors, about 190 million T cells yielded 117 million unique TCR beta sequences and about 300 Gb of sequence data. Around 320 gigabases of sequencing data and 78 million or so unique TCR sequences were included in an early release covering roughly 600 HLA-typed donors. The genetic ancestry cluster associated with self-reported Caucasian donors included over 65% of the roughly 410 genotyped donors. The study aimed to test whether signatures of past pathogen exposure could be identified by cataloging public T cell receptors. The study used immunosequencing to profile the T cell repertoires of some 600 subjects and linked those repertoires to cytomegalovirus serostatus. Along with the roughly 670-subject first cohort, a separate validation cohort of about 110 different subjects was used. High-throughput TCR immunosequencing, statistical association of individual TCRs with disease status, and machine learning were combined to predict cytomegalovirus infection status. A later analysis re-analyzed previously published TCR beta repertoires from approximately 700 donors and added high-resolution HLA genotyping to study TCR occurrence patterns. The later analysis used no new phenotypic data to find candidate immune exposures, relying instead on TCR beta sequences and their occurrence across donors. To decide whether each TCR beta V gene segment behaved as functional or pseudogenic, an earlier analysis of fewer than 750 of the donors relied on high-throughput TCR beta sequencing. Donor age, sex, ethnicity and CMV serostatus were compiled alongside the repertoire data. A later genetic analysis took genome-wide SNP genotypes for about 55% of the 666 donors and used that subset as a discovery cohort. All discovery cohort repertoires had been generated on a single sequencing platform. Both class I and class II loci were covered by HLA typing, at four-digit resolution. Typing coverage differed by locus: A, B, C, DRB1 and DQB1 were typed in roughly 629-630 donors, DQA1 in 500 to 550, DPA1 in some 610, and DPB1 in around 440. Roughly 5 DR-DQ haplotypes were handled as single units for association and clustering, since linkage in the cohort was strong. Among about 370 genotyped donors of the cohort, an average of around 250,000 unique TCR beta nucleotide sequences was sequenced per donor, of which about 19% were non-productive. Points the paper makes about the study in general: It was suggested by the authors that the approach could potentially be generalized to other disease states and immunological phenotypes. Because HLA typing was unavailable for some donors at each locus, only the typed subset was used in association tests. Broadly in line with IMGT annotations, most TCR beta V segments showed up in productive rearrangements about 90% or about 30% of the time in an earlier analysis of under 700 of the donors. According to a later genetic analysis, donors in an Asian-associated ancestry cluster had fewer N-insertions in productive TCRs than the roughly 670-donor mean. A later analysis found that HLA-associated TCR beta chains were more clonally expanded and had lower generation probabilities than equally common non-associated chains. Assigning TCR associations to individual alleles was difficult when HLA alleles, especially DR and DQ, strongly co-occurred. In a later genetic analysis, a missense DCLRE1C variant was associated with V-gene and J-gene trimming of TCR beta chains, and the association was replicated in an independent cohort. According to a later analysis, parvovirus B19, influenza, CMV and Epstein-Barr virus appeared linked to several top co-occurrence clusters. According to a later analysis, TCR association rates differed among HLA loci, with DRB1 alleles showing the most associated TCRs and HLA-C alleles showing the fewest. The sequencing pipeline was judged likely to have produced a cluster of highly shared sequence variants as a technical artifact. A further reported finding was that TCR beta sequences accurately predicted the HLA-A and HLA-B alleles for most subjects in the first cohort. In a later analysis, around 15,000 TCR beta sequences were associated with specific HLA alleles at a false discovery rate of 0.05. The cohort was sequenced for TCR beta chains only, and without alpha or paired-chain data the features that could be detected were limited. Most TCR sequences were observed very rarely across donors, whereas some public TCRs were present in many individuals. Sequencing depth was assumed to be roughly uniform across donors in the presence/absence analyses, though that assumption may not hold. For the cohort, immune exposure information was limited to CMV serostatus. The classifier was reported to diagnose cytomegalovirus status with high specificity and sensitivity in both the original cohort and the validation cohort. In a later analysis, most CMV-associated TCR beta chains were found to appear HLA-restricted, with HLA associations seemingly driven largely by CMV exposure. Correlated functional status among segregating V segments might reflect linkage disequilibrium, but an unknown experimental factor could not be ruled out. Because counts were too low, about 18 rarely observed V segments, including chromosome 9 orphons, were excluded from the earlier analysis of 587 of the donors. In vitro tests confirmed that a few of the cytomegalovirus-associated TCR beta chains recognize cytomegalovirus antigens. A total of 150 to 200 TCR beta chains were listed by the study as associated with cytomegalovirus.

Libraries were constructed by the immunoSEQ multiplex PCR assay. The multiplex PCR relied on a mix of 60 forward primers for TCR Vbeta segments and 13 reverse primers for TCR Jbeta segments. The CDR3 region of rearranged TCR beta genes was amplified from genomic DNA by a multiplex PCR assay. On the Illumina HiSeq System, the amplified TCR beta libraries were sequenced as 87-base-pair reads. In the source study's methods: Across the 670 or so repertoires, a later analysis counted 80 million or so unique TCR beta chains, around 11 million of which were shared by at least two donors. A nearest-neighbor algorithm error-corrected the raw reads and collapsed the reads into unique sequences, merging closely related sequences to remove PCR and sequencing errors. To assign V, D and J gene segments, CDR3 sequences were aligned to IMGT reference sequences. For a sequence to be retained, a match of at least six nucleotides was required to both a V gene segment and a J gene segment. A rearrangement was called productive if the CDR3 had no stop codons and remained in frame with V and J, and every other rearrangement was called non-productive. CDR3 was defined according to IMGT convention as the region running from the second conserved V-encoded cysteine to the conserved J-encoded phenylalanine. Sequences without an unambiguous match to a single V gene segment were excluded from the earlier analysis of approximately 600 of the donors. In an earlier analysis of around 590 of the donors, a V segment was called functional when productive rearrangements were above 56.7%, and segregating when the standard deviation between donors exceeded 5%. A statistical classification framework was built for diagnosing cytomegalovirus status from the catalog of TCR beta chain sequences. V and J gene assignment, in a later analysis, came from comparing TCR nucleotide sequences with IMGT/GENE-DB human TR gene sequences. The TCRdist pipeline was used in a later analysis to assign CDR3 sequences and most-parsimonious VDJ recombination scenarios. In a later analysis, each TCR beta chain was defined by its CDR3 amino acid sequence together with its V-gene family, and reads without a unique V-gene family were excluded. As a way to deal with suspected cross-contamination and a sequencing artifact, a later analysis dropped hundreds of nucleotide sequences that were highly shared and had low generation probability. A later analysis calculated a clonal expansion index for each public chain from normalized within-repertoire ranks of inferred template counts. Generation probabilities in a later analysis came from a VDJ recombination model fitted to out-of-frame rearrangements, and those results were checked against IGoR. Hypergeometric tests were used in a later analysis to score TCR-TCR, TCR-HLA and TCR-CMV co-occurrence, with a repertoire-size bias correction applied to the TCR pairs. To estimate false discovery rates, a later analysis permuted the HLA or CMV assignments 20 times. In a later analysis, co-occurring TCRs were grouped using DBSCAN, and TCRdist sequence similarity was added for clustering within HLA-allele-positive subsets. Co-occurrence clustering excluded repertoires with fewer than 30,000 or more than 120,000 public chains, plus five with anomalous nucleotide sharing. Imported from immuneACCESS, the table was reduced by TCRdb to in-frame sequences with V and J called. These copies leave out some clones; in studies compared against another copy, an unresolved V gene accounts for under half, and the cause of the remainder is not known. V and J calls and clone size come straight from that table; D and trimming were deduced from the DNA. The sample includes approximately 70,000 clones, with 60% to 75% observed a single time. The ten largest clones take up approximately 10% of the sample.

A word on this clone: What this receptor recognizes is not known. The conserved final phenylalanine or tryptophan is absent from the CDR3, which likely points to a read error.

The cohort was made up of approximately 670 healthy bone marrow donors. At the time of sampling, all cohort members were nominally healthy, though unrecorded immune exposures were likely present. The donor was CMV seropositive and belonged to the group of a few hundred seropositive cohort members. A peripheral blood sample was provided by each donor, and peripheral blood mononuclear cells were used for TCR beta sequencing. The Qiagen DNeasy Blood Extraction Kit was used to extract genomic DNA from the blood cell samples. Sequenced material: PBMCs. This receptor was obtained from a woman in her fifties or sixties in good health and CMV-seropositive.

The DNA sequence is given as TGTGCCAGCAGCGCTGACAGGGGTCGAGAGCCCCAGCATGTT. This encodes CASSADRGREPQHV. Here the chain combines TRBV13 and TRBJ1-5, with 8 bases in between that match TRBD1. Inclusive of both ends, the CDR3 amounts to 14 amino acids. Just CDR3 DNA is preserved here, 42 bases in frame from base 1. The germline V and J ends show losses of 5 bases and 8 bases respectively, and no gene match explains 8 bases of the junction. From the germline V gene (reference sequence), CDR1 is PRHDT and CDR2 is FYEKMQ.